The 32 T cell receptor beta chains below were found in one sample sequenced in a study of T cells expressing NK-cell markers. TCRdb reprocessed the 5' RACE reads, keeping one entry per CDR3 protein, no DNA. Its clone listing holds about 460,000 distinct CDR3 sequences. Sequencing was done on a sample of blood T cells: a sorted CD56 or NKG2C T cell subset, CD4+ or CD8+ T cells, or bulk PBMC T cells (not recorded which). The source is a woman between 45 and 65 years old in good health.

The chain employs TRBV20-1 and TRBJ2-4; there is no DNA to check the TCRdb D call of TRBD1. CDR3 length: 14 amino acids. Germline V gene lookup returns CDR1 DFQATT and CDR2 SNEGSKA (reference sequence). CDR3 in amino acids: CSAREGGQGRIQYF.

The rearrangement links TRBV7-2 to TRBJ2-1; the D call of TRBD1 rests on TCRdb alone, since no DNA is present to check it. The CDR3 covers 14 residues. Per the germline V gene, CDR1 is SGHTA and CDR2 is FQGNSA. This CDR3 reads CASSRQAGNDEQFF.

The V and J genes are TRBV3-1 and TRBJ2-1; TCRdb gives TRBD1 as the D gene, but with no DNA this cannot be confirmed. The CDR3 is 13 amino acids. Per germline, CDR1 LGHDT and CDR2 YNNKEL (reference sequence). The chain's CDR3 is CASSRTFGNEQFF.

This CDR3 reads CASCGTGANEQYF. V usage is TRBV6-6 and J usage is TRBJ2-7; TCRdb indicates TRBD1, and absent DNA this call remains unverified. This CDR3 spans 13 amino acids. Looked up from germline, CDR1 is MNHNY and CDR2 is SVGAGI (reference sequence).

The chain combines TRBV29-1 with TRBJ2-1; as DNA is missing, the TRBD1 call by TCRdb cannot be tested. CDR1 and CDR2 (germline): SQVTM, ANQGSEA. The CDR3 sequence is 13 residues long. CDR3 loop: CSVEEPPGNEQFF.

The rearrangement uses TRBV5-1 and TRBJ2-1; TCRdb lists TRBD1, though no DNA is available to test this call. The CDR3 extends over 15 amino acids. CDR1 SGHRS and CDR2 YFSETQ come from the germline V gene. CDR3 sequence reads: CASSGGGKWVNEQFF.

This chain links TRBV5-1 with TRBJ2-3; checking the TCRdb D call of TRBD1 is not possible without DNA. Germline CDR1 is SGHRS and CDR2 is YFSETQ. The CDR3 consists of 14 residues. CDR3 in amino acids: CASSFQGASDTQYF.

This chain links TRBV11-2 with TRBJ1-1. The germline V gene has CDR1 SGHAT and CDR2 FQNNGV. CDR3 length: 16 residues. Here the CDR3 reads CASSHLIGRRYTEAFF.

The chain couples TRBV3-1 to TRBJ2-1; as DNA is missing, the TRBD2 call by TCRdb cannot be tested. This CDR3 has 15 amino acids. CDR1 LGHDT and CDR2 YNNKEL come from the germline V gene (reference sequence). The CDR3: CASSHGLAGFDEQFF.

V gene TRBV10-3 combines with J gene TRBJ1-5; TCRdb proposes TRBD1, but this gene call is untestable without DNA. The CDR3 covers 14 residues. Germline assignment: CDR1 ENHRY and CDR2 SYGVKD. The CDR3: CAITSDRGGQPQHF.

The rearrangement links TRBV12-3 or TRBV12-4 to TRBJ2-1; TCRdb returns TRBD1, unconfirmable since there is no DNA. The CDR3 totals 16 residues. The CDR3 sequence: CASSLATGTGYNEQFF.

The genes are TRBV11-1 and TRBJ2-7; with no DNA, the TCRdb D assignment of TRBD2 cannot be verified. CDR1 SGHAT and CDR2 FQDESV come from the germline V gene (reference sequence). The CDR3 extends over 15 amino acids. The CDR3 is CASPLGWRSAYEQYF.

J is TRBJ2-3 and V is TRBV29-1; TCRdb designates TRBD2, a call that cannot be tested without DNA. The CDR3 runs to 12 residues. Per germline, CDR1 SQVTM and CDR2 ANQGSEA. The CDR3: CSVGGRGDTQYF.

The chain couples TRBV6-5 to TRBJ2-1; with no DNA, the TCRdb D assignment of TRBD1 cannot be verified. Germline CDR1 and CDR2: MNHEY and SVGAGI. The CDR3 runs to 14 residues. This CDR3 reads CASRVFTDSNEQFF.

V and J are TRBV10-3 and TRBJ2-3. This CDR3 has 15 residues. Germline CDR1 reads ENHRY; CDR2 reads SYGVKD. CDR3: CAISESASKTDTQYF.

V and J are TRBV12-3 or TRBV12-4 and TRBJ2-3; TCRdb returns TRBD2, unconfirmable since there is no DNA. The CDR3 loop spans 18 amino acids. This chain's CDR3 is CASSSGLRGSGRGDTQYF.

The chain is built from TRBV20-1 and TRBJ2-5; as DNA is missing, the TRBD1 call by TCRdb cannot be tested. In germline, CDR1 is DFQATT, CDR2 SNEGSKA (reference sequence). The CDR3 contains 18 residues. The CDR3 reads CSAFPVPGTGVLRETQYF.

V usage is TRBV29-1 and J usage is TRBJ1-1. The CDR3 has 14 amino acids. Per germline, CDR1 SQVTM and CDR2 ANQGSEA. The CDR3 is CSGRMGWMNTEAFF.

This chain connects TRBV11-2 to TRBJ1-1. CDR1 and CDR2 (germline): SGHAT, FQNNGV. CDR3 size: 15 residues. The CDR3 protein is CASSSLGLENTEAFF.

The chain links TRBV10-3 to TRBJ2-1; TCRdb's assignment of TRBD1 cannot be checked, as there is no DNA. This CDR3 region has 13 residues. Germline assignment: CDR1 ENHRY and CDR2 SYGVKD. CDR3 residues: CALGTGSYNEQFF.

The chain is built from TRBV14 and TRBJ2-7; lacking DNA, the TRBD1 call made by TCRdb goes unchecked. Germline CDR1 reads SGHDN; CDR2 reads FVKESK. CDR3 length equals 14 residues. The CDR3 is CASSQDGRVGEQYF.

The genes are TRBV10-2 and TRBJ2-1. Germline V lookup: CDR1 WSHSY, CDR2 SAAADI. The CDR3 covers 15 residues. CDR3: CASSESVVLYNEQFF.

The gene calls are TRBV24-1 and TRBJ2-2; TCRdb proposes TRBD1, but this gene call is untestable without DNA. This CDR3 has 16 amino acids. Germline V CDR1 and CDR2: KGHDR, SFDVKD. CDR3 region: CATSDGTAGAIGELFF.

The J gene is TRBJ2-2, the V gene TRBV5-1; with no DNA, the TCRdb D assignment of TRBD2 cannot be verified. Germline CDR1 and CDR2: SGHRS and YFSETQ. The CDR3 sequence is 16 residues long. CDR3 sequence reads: CASSWGLAENTGELFF.

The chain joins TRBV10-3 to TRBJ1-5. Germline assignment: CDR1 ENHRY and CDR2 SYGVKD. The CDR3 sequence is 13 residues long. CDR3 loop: CAIRGWVGQPQHF.

The CDR3 protein is CASSLGGLARSRETQYF. The chain carries TRBV12-3 or TRBV12-4 and TRBJ2-5; the D gene TCRdb calls, TRBD2, cannot be checked with no DNA. The CDR3 is 17 amino acids.

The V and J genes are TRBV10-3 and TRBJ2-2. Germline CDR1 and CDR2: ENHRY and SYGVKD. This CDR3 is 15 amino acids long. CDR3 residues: CAINGSWPPTGELFF.

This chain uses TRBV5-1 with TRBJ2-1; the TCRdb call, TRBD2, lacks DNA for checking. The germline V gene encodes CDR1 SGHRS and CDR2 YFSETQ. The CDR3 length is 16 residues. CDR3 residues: CASSLGLAPLGNEQFF. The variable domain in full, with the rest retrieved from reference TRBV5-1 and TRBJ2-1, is KAGVTQTPRYLIKTRGQQVTLSCSPISGHRSVSWYQQTPGQGLQFLFEYFSETQRNKGNFPGRFSGRQFSNSRSEMNVSTLELGDSALYLCASSLGLAPLGNEQFFGPGTRLTVL.

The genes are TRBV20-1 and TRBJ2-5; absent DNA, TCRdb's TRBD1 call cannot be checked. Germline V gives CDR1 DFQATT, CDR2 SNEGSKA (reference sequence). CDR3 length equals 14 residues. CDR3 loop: CSARETYPEGTQYF.

The CDR3 sequence is CASLVALDEQFF. The V call is TRBV7-9, the J call TRBJ2-1; TCRdb proposes TRBD2, but this gene call is untestable without DNA. The CDR3 has 12 amino acids. Germline loops: CDR1 SEHNR, CDR2 FQNEAQ (reference sequence).

The CDR3 sequence: CASSLVTRQNTEAFF. The genes are TRBV5-1 and TRBJ1-1. CDR3 size: 15 residues. Germline CDR1 SGHRS, CDR2 YFSETQ.

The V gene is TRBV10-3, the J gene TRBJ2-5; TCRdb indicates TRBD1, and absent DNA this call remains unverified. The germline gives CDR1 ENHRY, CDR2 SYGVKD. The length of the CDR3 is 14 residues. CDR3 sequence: CAISFTGGRETQYF.